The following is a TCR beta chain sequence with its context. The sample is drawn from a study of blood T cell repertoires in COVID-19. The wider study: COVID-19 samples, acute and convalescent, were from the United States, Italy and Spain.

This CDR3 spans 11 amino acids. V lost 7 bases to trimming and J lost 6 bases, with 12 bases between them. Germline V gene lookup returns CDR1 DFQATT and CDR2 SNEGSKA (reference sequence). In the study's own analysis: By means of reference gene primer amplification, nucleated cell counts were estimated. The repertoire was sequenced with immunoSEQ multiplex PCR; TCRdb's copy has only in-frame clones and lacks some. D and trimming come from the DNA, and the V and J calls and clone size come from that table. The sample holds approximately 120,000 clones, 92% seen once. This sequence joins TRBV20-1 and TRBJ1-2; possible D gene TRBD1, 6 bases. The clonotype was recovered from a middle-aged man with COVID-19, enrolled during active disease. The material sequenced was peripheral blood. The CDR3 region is CSGGGPDGYTF. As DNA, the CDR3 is TGCAGTGGCGGGGGGCCGGATGGCTACACCTTC.